A selection of T cell receptor beta chains follows, all from one sample in a study of T cell responses to AZD1222 COVID-19 vaccine. Generated by immunoSEQ multiplex PCR, the TCRdb table keeps only in-frame clones and is missing some. The repertoire has over 100,000 clones, 88% of them found once; the top ten carry roughly 13%. The material sequenced was peripheral blood, taken on day 0 of MenACWY control vaccination. These receptors were obtained from an adult in good health. CDR3s include the opening cysteine and the closing phenylalanine or tryptophan. The order of the fields is D gene, V gene, clone size, J gene, CDR3 DNA, CDR3 protein. The D gene is left open where the match is weak. For some rows the clone size is stated as once, few or many, or as a class when expanded; others skip it.

>NA|TRBV2|NA|TRBJ1-2
TGTGCCAGCAGTGACCCTAGTAGCCGGAGTGGCTACACCTTC
CASSDPSSRSGYTF
>TRBD2|TRBV5-1|NA|TRBJ2-3
TGCGCCAGCAGCCCCGGGAGCGGGGGGGGAGGAGATACGCAGTATTTT
CASSPGSGGGGDTQYF
>NA|TRBV6-1|NA|TRBJ1-4
TGTGCCAGCAGTGAAGCGATTGTTCAAGGTTCAGAAAAACTGTTTTTT
CASSEAIVQGSEKLFF
>TRBD1|TRBV6-1|NA|TRBJ1-6
TGTGCCAGCAGGGGACAGGGTGGATCACCCCTCCACTTT
CASRGQGGSPLHF
>TRBD2|TRBV6-4|NA|TRBJ2-3
TGTGCCAGCAGTGACTCGAGGCGGGAGAATACGCAGTATTTT
CASSDSRRENTQYF
>TRBD2|TRBV28|NA|TRBJ2-1
TGTGCCAGCGGGGGGGGTTCCTACAATGAGCAGTTCTTC
CASGGGSYNEQFF
>NA|TRBV5-3|NA|TRBJ2-1
TGTGCCAGAATCCGGACGCGGGCCCACCGTTACAATGAGCAGTTCTTC
CARIRTRAHRYNEQFF
>NA|TRBV3-1/TRBV3-2|NA|TRBJ2-3
TGTGCCAGCAGCCAATCTTGGGGATGGTCTAGCACAGATACGCAGTATTTT
CASSQSWGWSSTDTQYF
>NA|TRBV11-2|NA|TRBJ2-7
TGTGCCAGCAGCCGGACAGTAGACTACGAGCAGTACTTC
CASSRTVDYEQYF
>NA|TRBV19|NA|TRBJ1-2
TGTGCCAGTAGTATACCCCCCACAGGGAGGTATGGCTACACCTTC
CASSIPPTGRYGYTF
>NA|TRBV16|NA|TRBJ1-4
TGTGCCAGCAGCCCATGGACGGACACGCATAATGAAAAACTGTTTTTT
CASSPWTDTHNEKLFF
>TRBD1|TRBV27|NA|TRBJ1-5
TGTGCCAGCAGCCCAAAGAACAGGGGCCAGCCCCAGCATTTT
CASSPKNRGQPQHF
>NA|TRBV5-1|NA|TRBJ1-3
TGCGCCAGCAGCTTGGGGGCTACAGGGAGGGCTGGAAACACCATATATTTT
CASSLGATGRAGNTIYF
>NA|TRBV19|NA|TRBJ1-1
TGTGCCAGAAAAGGCGGGGGGGACAAACCTGAAGCTTTCTTT
CARKGGGDKPEAFF
>TRBD1|TRBV6-2/TRBV6-3|NA|TRBJ1-2
TGTGCCAGCAGTAAGACAGGGGGTGCTTTCTCTGGCTACACCTTC
CASSKTGGAFSGYTF
>NA|TRBV19|NA|TRBJ1-4
TGTGCCAGTAGTCCACGTGTGGGGTCAGGGGTTGGTGAAAAACTGTTTTTT
CASSPRVGSGVGEKLFF
>TRBD2|TRBV30|NA|TRBJ2-7
TGTGCCTGGTCTCCGGGACTAGGGGTCCTGTTGTACTTC
CAWSPGLGVLLYF
>NA|TRBV9|NA|TRBJ2-7
TGTGCCAGCAGCGTAGCATACGACAAGGCCTACGAGCAGTACTTC
CASSVAYDKAYEQYF
>TRBD1|TRBV9|NA|TRBJ1-6
TGTGCCAGCAGCGTAGAAGGGGAGACAGGGACCCCCCTCCACTTT
CASSVEGETGTPLHF
>NA|TRBV6-5|NA|TRBJ2-3
TGTGCCAGCAGTTGGGGGGGCGGCACAGATACGCAGTATTTT
CASSWGGGTDTQYF
>TRBD2|TRBV3-1/TRBV3-2|once|TRBJ2-7
TGTGCCAGCAGCCAAAATCACGGACTAGCGGGAGCCAAGTACTTC
CASSQNHGLAGAKYF
>TRBD2|TRBV4-2|NA|TRBJ2-7
TGTGCCAGCAGCCAAGGCGAAGCGGGAGGCGAGCAGTACTTC
CASSQGEAGGEQYF
>NA|TRBV12-3/TRBV12-4|NA|TRBJ2-3
TGTGCCAGCAGTTTACTTAGCACAGATACGCAGTATTTT
CASSLLSTDTQYF
>NA|TRBV11-2|NA|TRBJ2-2
TGTGCCAGCAGGATGGGGGGCCGGAACACCGGGGAGCTGTTTTTT
CASRMGGRNTGELFF
>NA|TRBV12-3/TRBV12-4|NA|TRBJ1-1
TGTGCCAGCAGTTTCGGGCCGAACACTGAAGCTTTCTTT
CASSFGPNTEAFF
>NA|TRBV14|NA|TRBJ2-1
TGTGCCAGCAGCCCGGACGGATGGAATGAGCAGTTCTTC
CASSPDGWNEQFF
>TRBD1|TRBV6-5|NA|TRBJ1-6
TGTGCCAGCTGGGACAGCCAAGGTTCACCCCTCCACTTT
CASWDSQGSPLHF
>NA|TRBV25-1|NA|TRBJ1-4
TGTGCCAGCAGTGAATATGGGGGTAATGAAAAACTGTTTTTT
CASSEYGGNEKLFF
>NA|TRBV28|NA|TRBJ2-7
TGTGCCAGCAGTTTATCTGGTAGCGAGCGAAACAAGCAGTACTTC
CASSLSGSERNKQYF
>NA|TRBV5-5|few|TRBJ1-2
TGTGCCAGCAGCTTGGTAGGGGTCGATGGCTACACCTTC
CASSLVGVDGYTF
>NA|TRBV4-1|NA|TRBJ1-5
TGCGCCAGCAGCCAAGGGATCACAGGGTCGGGCAATCAGCCCCAGCATTTT
CASSQGITGSGNQPQHF
>NA|TRBV30|NA|TRBJ2-3
TGTGCCTGGAGACCGACCCCGCCCTTTGTGGATACGCAGTATTTT
CAWRPTPPFVDTQYF
>NA|TRBV5-5|once|TRBJ1-1
TGTGCCAGCAGCTTTGGCCCCCTGAACACTGAAGCTTTCTTT
CASSFGPLNTEAFF
>NA|TRBV10-3|NA|TRBJ2-6
TGTGCCATCAGTGAAGCAGGGACCGGGGCCAACGTCCTGACTTTC
CAISEAGTGANVLTF
>NA|TRBV4-1|NA|TRBJ2-1
TGCGCCAGCAGCCCCACGGGGGCGGAGCAGTTCTTC
CASSPTGAEQFF
>NA|TRBV19|NA|TRBJ1-1
TGTGCCAGTAGTATGCCCACAGACACTGAAGCTTTCTTT
CASSMPTDTEAFF
>NA|TRBV7-9|few|TRBJ1-2
TGTGCCAGCAGCGTAGAAGGTGGCTACACCTTC
CASSVEGGYTF
>TRBD2|TRBV28|few|TRBJ2-5
TGTGCCAGCAGTCCAAGGACAACTAGCGGGAGAGAGACCCAGTACTTC
CASSPRTTSGRETQYF